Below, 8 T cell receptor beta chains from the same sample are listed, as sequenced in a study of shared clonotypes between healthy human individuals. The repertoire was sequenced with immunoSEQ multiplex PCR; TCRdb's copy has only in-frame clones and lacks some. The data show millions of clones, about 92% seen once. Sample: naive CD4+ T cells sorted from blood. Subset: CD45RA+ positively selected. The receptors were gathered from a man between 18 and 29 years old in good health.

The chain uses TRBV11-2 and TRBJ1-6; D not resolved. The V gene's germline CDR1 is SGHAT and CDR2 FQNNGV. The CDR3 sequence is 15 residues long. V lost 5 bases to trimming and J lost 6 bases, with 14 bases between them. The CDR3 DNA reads TGTGCCAGCAGCGAGTCGCCGGCCCGTAATTCACCCCTCCACTTT. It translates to CASSESPARNSPLHF.

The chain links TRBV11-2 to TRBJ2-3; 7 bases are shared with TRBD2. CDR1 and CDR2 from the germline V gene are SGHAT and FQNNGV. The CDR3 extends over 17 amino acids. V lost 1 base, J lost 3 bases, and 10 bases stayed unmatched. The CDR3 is CASSLVGAGRETDTQYF. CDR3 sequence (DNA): TGTGCCAGCAGCTTAGTCGGAGCGGGACGGGAAACAGATACGCAGTATTTT. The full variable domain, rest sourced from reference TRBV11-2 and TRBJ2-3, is EAGVAQSPRYKIIEKRQSVAFWCNPISGHATLYWYQQILGQGPKLLIQFQNNGVVDDSQLPKDRFSAERLKGVDSTLKIQPAKLEDSAVYLCASSLVGAGRETDTQYFGPGTRLTVL.

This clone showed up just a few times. This CDR3 reads CASSEYRVGSPLHF. In nucleotides, the CDR3 is TGCGCCAGCAGTGAATACAGGGTAGGGTCACCCCTCCACTTT. This chain joins TRBV10-1 and TRBJ1-6, with D possibly matching TRBD1 (6 bases). The length of the CDR3 is 14 residues. CDR1 and CDR2 from the germline V gene are WNHNN and SYGVQD (reference sequence). V lost 3 bases and J lost 10, with 13 bases in between.

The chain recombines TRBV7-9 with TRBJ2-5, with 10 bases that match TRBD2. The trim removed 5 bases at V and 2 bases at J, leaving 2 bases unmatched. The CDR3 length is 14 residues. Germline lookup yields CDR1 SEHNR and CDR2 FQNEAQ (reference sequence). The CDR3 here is CASSGLAVQETQYF. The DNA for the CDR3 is TGTGCCAGCAGCGGACTAGCGGTTCAAGAGACCCAGTACTTC.

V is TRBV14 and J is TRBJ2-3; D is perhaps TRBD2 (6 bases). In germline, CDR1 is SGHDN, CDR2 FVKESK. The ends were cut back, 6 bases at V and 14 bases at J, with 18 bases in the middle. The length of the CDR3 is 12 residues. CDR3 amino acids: CASSSGSTIRYF. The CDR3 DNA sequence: TGTGCCAGCAGTTCCGGGAGTACTATCCGGTATTTT.

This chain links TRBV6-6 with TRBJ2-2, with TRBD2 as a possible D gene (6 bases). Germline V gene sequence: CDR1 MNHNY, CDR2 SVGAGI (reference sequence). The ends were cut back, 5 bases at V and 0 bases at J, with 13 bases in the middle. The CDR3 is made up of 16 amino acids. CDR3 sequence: CASSLEGSSNTGELFF. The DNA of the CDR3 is TGTGCCAGCAGTCTGGAGGGCAGCTCGAACACCGGGGAGCTGTTTTTT.

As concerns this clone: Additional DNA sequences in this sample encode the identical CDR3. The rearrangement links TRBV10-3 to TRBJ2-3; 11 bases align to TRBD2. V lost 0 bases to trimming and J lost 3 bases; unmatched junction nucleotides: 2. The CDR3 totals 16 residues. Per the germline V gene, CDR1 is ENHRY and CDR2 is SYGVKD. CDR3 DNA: TGTGCCATCAGTGAGTCTAGCGGGGGGGCGACAGATACGCAGTATTTT. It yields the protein CAISESSGGATDTQYF.

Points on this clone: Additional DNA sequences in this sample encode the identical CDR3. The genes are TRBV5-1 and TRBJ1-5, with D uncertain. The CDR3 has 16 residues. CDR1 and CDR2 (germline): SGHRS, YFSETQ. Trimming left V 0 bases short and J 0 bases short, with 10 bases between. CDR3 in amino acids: CASSLGTDYSNQPQHF. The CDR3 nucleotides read TGCGCCAGCAGCTTGGGGACGGATTATAGCAATCAGCCCCAGCATTTT.